The sequence of this T cell receptor beta chain was determined in a study of T cell repertoires in cytomegalovirus infection. Overall study context: CMV infection and matching HLA type were both indicated by public TCR beta signatures.

Trimming left V 4 bases short and J 3 bases short, with 18 bases between. CDR1 MNHNS and CDR2 SASEGT come from the germline V gene. CDR3 length: 17 residues. Each CDR3 protein gets one entry after TCRdb re-called the reads with MiXCR. This sample has about 830,000 distinct CDR3 sequences, with approximately 30% found just once. About this clonotype itself: Its antigen is currently unknown.

Points from the study as a whole: Ex vivo, HLA-C-restricted CMV-specific TCR beta clonotypes prevailed over the rest of the response.

The source was cultured CD8+ T cells from PBMCs, collected from culture after CMV antigen stimulation. The source of this sequence is a human donor in good health (CMV status not recorded). Some clones in this sample may be carry-over from other donors' samples. This chain connects TRBV6-1 to TRBJ2-2, with a weak D call TRBD1 (6 bases). The CDR3 DNA is TGTGCCAGCAGTGGCTGGGGGCCCCCGGCGGACACCGGGGAGCTGTTTTTT. It specifies CASSGWGPPADTGELFF.